The clone carrying this TCR beta chain was observed at least ten times. As yet, its antigen is unknown. The CDR3 contains 14 residues. The ends were cut back, 4 bases at V and 1 base at J, with 11 bases in the middle. The germline CDR1 and CDR2 sequences are SGDLS and YYNGEE. TCRdb re-derived calls from the 5' RACE reads in MiXCR, one entry per CDR3 protein. Here the sample spans about 320,000 distinct CDR3 sequences, roughly an eighth being singletons. This sample was taken from a study of T-cell memory formation after mild COVID-19. Looking at the study overall: TCR clusters were mostly donor specific.

General study findings and limits: Clones that contracted clustered mainly in CM and EM if CD4+ and in EMRA if CD8+. Later expanders leaned toward CD4+, whereas clones contracting from day 15 to 85 were balanced CD4/CD8.

This receptor was obtained from a man between 18 and 35 years old who had mild COVID-19 (a few samples of this study predate the infection). Cell type and time point are not known. Specimen: PBMCs or a T cell subset sorted from them (not recorded which). This chain links TRBV9 with TRBJ2-5; D possibly corresponds to TRBD1 (7 bases). The CDR3 region has the DNA TGTGCCAGCAGCCCGCGGGACAGCCAAGAGACCCAGTACTTC. Translation gives CASSPRDSQETQYF.